Below, 27 T cell receptor beta chains from the same sample are listed, as sequenced in a study of T cells after yellow fever vaccination. TCRdb re-derived calls from the 5' RACE reads in MiXCR, one entry per CDR3 protein. Of some 670,000 distinct CDR3 sequences in the sample, 12% are singletons; the top ten hold about 15%. This specimen consisted of PBMCs, obtained on the day of the yellow fever booster vaccination. The receptors stem from a man between 25 and 39 years old who received the YFV17D yellow fever vaccine.

This clonotype has only a few counts. One end of the junction is discordant with germline, which a read error may explain. The chain is built from TRBV18 and TRBJ1-5, with 7 nucleotides matching TRBD1. Germline V gene lookup returns CDR1 KGHSH and CDR2 LQKENI. The CDR3 sequence is 14 residues long. CDR3 sequence: CASSPQGQYQPQHF. DNA of the CDR3: TGTGCCAGCTCCCCACAGGGACAGTATCAGCCCCAGCATTTT.

This clonotype was recorded at least ten times. This chain links TRBV5-4 with TRBJ2-1, with 11 bases identical to TRBD2. Per the germline V gene, CDR1 is SGHNT and CDR2 is YYREEE (reference sequence). V shed 1 base, J shed 5 bases, and the junction held 11 bases outside the gene matches. There are 18 residues in the CDR3. As DNA, the CDR3 is TGTGCCAGCAGCTTGATAACTAGCGGGGGTCAGTGGGACAATGAGCAGTTCTTC. Protein sequence: CASSLITSGGQWDNEQFF.

This clonotype was seen a few times. The chain links TRBV20-1 to TRBJ1-1; D uncertain. Trimming pared 5 bases from V and 5 bases from J, leaving 9 bases between. This CDR3 has 11 residues. CDR1 and CDR2 from the germline V gene are DFQATT and SNEGSKA (reference sequence). Written as DNA, the CDR3 is TGCAGTGCTCCAAGGGAAACTGAAGCTTTCTTT. Its protein is CSAPRETEAFF.

This clonotype was found a few times. This chain connects TRBV12-3 or TRBV12-4 to TRBJ2-2, with 7 bases lining up with TRBD2. With V trimmed by 6 bases and J by 5 bases, 6 bases remained unmatched. The CDR3 covers 14 residues. DNA for the CDR3: TGTGCCAGCAGCCTGGGACTACTAACCGGGGAGCTGTTTTTT. It is translated as CASSLGLLTGELFF.

This clonotype was detected only a few times. The chain combines TRBV5-1 with TRBJ2-1; D is possibly TRBD1 (7 bases). V lost 4 bases, J lost 10 bases, and 15 bases lay in between. Germline lookup yields CDR1 SGHRS and CDR2 YFSETQ. There are 13 residues in the CDR3. The CDR3 loop is CASSQPGGGEQFF. CDR3 sequence (DNA): TGCGCCAGCAGCCAGCCAGGGGGAGGAGAGCAGTTCTTC.

This clonotype was observed a few times. This rearrangement joins TRBV5-1 to TRBJ1-1; D is undetermined. The germline gives CDR1 SGHRS, CDR2 YFSETQ. CDR3 length: 15 amino acids. Trimming took 3 bases from V and 1 from J, leaving 13 bases between them. Here the CDR3 reads CASSSLYRANTEAFF. CDR3 in DNA: TGCGCCAGCAGCTCGCTCTACAGAGCGAACACTGAAGCTTTCTTT.

This clonotype was seen more than once but under ten times. The J gene is TRBJ1-2, the V gene TRBV7-8; no clear D gene. In germline, CDR1 is SGHVS, CDR2 FQNEAQ. The length of the CDR3 is 13 residues. Trimming left V 1 base short and J 5 bases short, with 8 bases between. The CDR3 reads CASSLVTEYGYTF. CDR3 nucleotides: TGTGCCAGCAGCTTAGTAACCGAGTATGGCTACACCTTC.

The chain recombines TRBV4-3 with TRBJ1-2, with 11 bases identical to TRBD1. The ends lost 1 base at V and 7 bases at J; junction bases unmatched: 2. Germline values: CDR1 LGHNA, CDR2 YSLEER. The CDR3 sequence is 14 residues long. The CDR3 DNA reads as TGCGCCAGCAGCCAAGGGACAGGGGGCTTTGGCTACACCTTC. This translates into CASSQGTGGFGYTF.

This clonotype has a handful of counts. V gene TRBV20-1 combines with J gene TRBJ2-1; 12 nucleotides line up with TRBD2. The junction had 7 bases not matched to a gene; V was cut back by 0 bases and J by 1 base. The CDR3 has 18 amino acids. The germline gives CDR1 DFQATT, CDR2 SNEGSKA (reference sequence). As DNA, the CDR3 is TGCAGTGCTAGAGAGCTACTAGCGGGAGGAAATTCCTACAATGAGCAGTTCTTC. The encoded protein is CSARELLAGGNSYNEQFF.

This clonotype came up a few times. The chain combines TRBV25-1 with TRBJ2-1; 9 nucleotides match TRBD2. Looked up from germline, CDR1 is MGHDK and CDR2 is SYGVNS. Trimming took 8 bases from V and 8 from J; bases not matched to a gene: 10. The CDR3 covers 14 residues. The CDR3 protein is CASASGGQKDEQFF. Here the CDR3 DNA reads TGTGCCAGCGCGAGCGGGGGGCAAAAAGATGAGCAGTTCTTC.

This clonotype showed up just a few times. The chain uses TRBV6-1 and TRBJ2-7; D might be TRBD2 (6 bases). Per germline, CDR1 MNHNS and CDR2 SASEGT. The ends were cut back, 11 bases at V and 3 bases at J, with 11 bases in the middle. CDR3 length: 11 amino acids. The CDR3 region is CAGGDHYEQYF. The CDR3 coding sequence is TGTGCCGGAGGGGATCACTACGAGCAGTACTTC.

The chain joins TRBV7-9 to TRBJ2-3, with 8 bases that match TRBD2. Germline CDR1 reads SEHNR; CDR2 reads FQNEAQ (reference sequence). The ends lost 0 bases at V and 5 bases at J; junction bases unmatched: 7. The CDR3 sequence is 16 residues long. CDR3 coding DNA: TGTGCCAGCAGCTTAGCGCCCGGGAGGGCCGGAGATACGCAGTATTTT. This encodes CASSLAPGRAGDTQYF.

This chain joins TRBV4-2 and TRBJ1-5; a weak D match, TRBD1 (5 bases). Trimming took off 7 bases at V and 4 bases at J, with 17 bases between the two ends. Germline loops: CDR1 LGHNA, CDR2 YNFKEQ. The CDR3 has 15 residues. In DNA form, the CDR3 reads TGTGCCAGCAATGAGGGGAGCGGAGGAAATCAGCCCCAGCATTTT. It translates to CASNEGSGGNQPQHF.

This rearrangement joins TRBV7-9 to TRBJ2-7; D ambiguous. CDR1 is SEHNR and CDR2 is FQNEAQ in the germline V gene (reference sequence). Trimming removed 5 bases at V and 3 bases at J, with 14 bases between. The CDR3 spans 14 residues. This CDR3 is CASSRLDKYYEQYF. The CDR3 nucleotides read TGTGCCAGCAGCCGACTTGACAAATACTACGAGCAGTACTTC.

The chain uses TRBV7-9 and TRBJ2-1; D is tentatively TRBD1 or TRBD2 (5 bases each). The germline V gene encodes CDR1 SEHNR and CDR2 FQNEAQ (reference sequence). The CDR3 length is 14 residues. With 0 bases removed from V and 6 bases from J, the gap between germline ends came to 9 bases. CDR3 loop: CASSLAGDGNEQFF. DNA of the CDR3: TGTGCCAGCAGCTTAGCGGGGGACGGCAATGAGCAGTTCTTC.

Only a few counts were recorded for this clonotype. The gene calls are TRBV5-1 and TRBJ1-3; weak D call: TRBD1 (6 bases). The CDR3 runs 14 residues. With 7 bases removed from V and 0 bases from J, the gap between germline ends came to 11 bases. From germline, CDR1 is SGHRS and CDR2 YFSETQ. CDR3 protein: CASEQGASGNTIYF. CDR3 in DNA: TGCGCCAGCGAACAGGGAGCCTCTGGAAACACCATATATTTT.

The V call is TRBV11-2, the J call TRBJ2-5; 11 positions match TRBD2. Germline loops: CDR1 SGHAT, CDR2 FQNNGV. V lost 0 bases to trimming and J lost 5 bases; unmatched junction nucleotides: 8. The CDR3 length is 17 residues. DNA of the CDR3: TGTGCCAGCAGCTTAGAACTAGCGGGAGCTGTATTGGAGACCCAGTACTTC. Translated, it gives CASSLELAGAVLETQYF. The whole variable domain, filled in from reference TRBV11-2 and TRBJ2-5, reads EAGVAQSPRYKIIEKRQSVAFWCNPISGHATLYWYQQILGQGPKLLIQFQNNGVVDDSQLPKDRFSAERLKGVDSTLKIQPAKLEDSAVYLCASSLELAGAVLETQYFGPGTRLLVL.

The table lists this clonotype with a few counts. The chain is built from TRBV29-1 and TRBJ1-2; no clear D gene. The length of the CDR3 is 11 residues. The germline V and J ends were trimmed by 6 bases and 6 bases, with 11 bases remaining between them. In germline, CDR1 is SQVTM, CDR2 ANQGSEA. The CDR3 sequence: CSVQRENGYTF. CDR3 in DNA: TGCAGCGTACAGAGGGAGAATGGCTACACCTTC. The entire variable domain, with the rest obtained from reference TRBV29-1 and TRBJ1-2, is as follows: SAVISQKPSRDICQRGTSLTIQCQVDSQVTMMFWYRQQPGQSLTLIATANQGSEATYESGFVIDKFPISRPNLTFSTLTVSNMSPEDSSIYLCSVQRENGYTFGSGTRLTVV.

The table lists this clonotype with a few counts. This CDR3 is CASSSMTGRSPLHF. In DNA form, the CDR3 reads TGTGCCAGCAGCTCAATGACAGGCCGCTCACCCCTCCACTTT. This chain links TRBV7-6 with TRBJ1-6, with D perhaps TRBD1 (6 bases). Germline V gene data show CDR1 as SGHVS and CDR2 as FNYEAQ. Trimming shortened V by 4 bases and J by 10 bases, and 14 bases separated the two germline ends. CDR3 length: 14 residues.

This clonotype has only a few counts. The V gene is TRBV12-3 or TRBV12-4, the J gene TRBJ2-7; D remains ambiguous. Trimming shortened V by 6 bases and J by 6 bases, and 12 bases separated the two germline ends. The CDR3 loop spans 12 amino acids. CDR3 nucleotide sequence: TGTGCCAGCAGCCTCACTAAGGGCGAGCAGTACTTC. Its translation: CASSLTKGEQYF.

This clonotype turned up a few times. The CDR3 region has the DNA TGTGCCAGCAGTACCGGGACAGGGTACTCCTACGAGCAGTACTTC. The encoded protein is CASSTGTGYSYEQYF. The genes are TRBV6-2 or TRBV6-3 and TRBJ2-7; 9 nucleotides agree with TRBD1. The CDR3 is 15 residues long. CDR1 and CDR2 (germline): MNHEY, SVGEGT. The ends lost 5 bases at V and 0 bases at J; junction bases unmatched: 5.

This clonotype was counted a few times. The chain couples TRBV7-3 to TRBJ1-4; no reliable D call. Germline values: CDR1 SGHTA, CDR2 FQGTGA. Trimming cost V 1 base and J 5 bases, with 5 bases left between them. CDR3 size: 13 residues. CDR3 protein: CASSLNSNEKLFF. In nucleotides, the CDR3 is TGTGCCAGCAGCTTAAATTCCAATGAAAAACTGTTTTTT. Drawing the rest from reference TRBV7-3 and TRBJ1-4, the complete variable domain is GAGVSQTPSNKVTEKGKYVELRCDPISGHTALYWYRQSLGQGPEFLIYFQGTGAADDSGLPNDRFFAVRPEGSVSTLKIQRTERGDSAVYLCASSLNSNEKLFFGSGTQLSVL.

The J gene is TRBJ2-1, the V gene TRBV6-5; possible D gene TRBD1, 6 bases. The CDR3 has 14 residues. Trimming pared 2 bases from V and 6 bases from J, leaving 11 bases between. Germline values: CDR1 MNHEY, CDR2 SVGAGI. The CDR3 sequence is CASSYPDSSNEQFF. CDR3 DNA sequence: TGTGCCAGCAGTTACCCGGACAGCTCCAATGAGCAGTTCTTC.

The chain is built from TRBV6-2 or TRBV6-3 and TRBJ2-3; unclear D gene. This CDR3 has 13 amino acids. The ends were cut back, 7 bases at V and 2 bases at J, with 10 bases in the middle. Per the germline V gene, CDR1 is MNHEY and CDR2 is SVGEGT. In nucleotides, the CDR3 is TGTGCCAGCAAAAAGGACCACACAGATACGCAGTATTTT. It encodes CASKKDHTDTQYF.

The gene calls are TRBV4-3 and TRBJ2-7; the D call may be TRBD1 or TRBD2 (7 bases each). The CDR3 covers 17 residues. The V end lost 0 bases, the J end lost 2 bases, and 17 bases lay between the germline ends. Germline CDR1 LGHNA, CDR2 YSLEER. CDR3 sequence (DNA): TGCGCCAGCAGCCAAGATAGGGGGGGGACAGCGGCCTACGAGCAGTACTTC. It specifies CASSQDRGGTAAYEQYF.

The rearrangement joins TRBV20-1 to TRBJ2-7; D unclear. The CDR3 extends over 15 amino acids. Germline V CDR1 and CDR2: DFQATT, SNEGSKA (reference sequence). Trimming stripped 0 bases from V and 2 bases from J, with 14 bases between. The CDR3 reads CSARDREGFAYEQYF. In nucleotides, the CDR3 is TGCAGTGCTAGAGATCGTGAAGGGTTCGCCTACGAGCAGTACTTC.

This clonotype was picked up many times. At one end the junction does not follow the germline gene, possibly because of a read error. The chain employs TRBV7-2 and TRBJ2-1, with unresolved D. This CDR3 comprises 11 residues. Per the germline V gene, CDR1 is SGHTA and CDR2 is FQGNSA. The DNA for the CDR3 is TGTGCCAGCAGCTCCTTCAATGAGCAGTTCTTC. Translating it yields CASSSFNEQFF.